These T cell receptor beta chains were read from a single sample in a study of cytomegalovirus exposure and HLA in healthy donors. TCRdb's table, derived via immunoSEQ multiplex PCR, lists solely in-frame clones and lacks some. The data show 130,000 or so clones, with about 83% seen just once and under 2.5% held by the top ten. The material sequenced was PBMCs. These TCRs come from a woman aged 25 to 39 in good health and CMV-seronegative. CDR3s leave out the opening cysteine and the closing phenylalanine or tryptophan. Only some rows state a clone size, as once, few, many or a class for expanded clones.

ASSLTGEPGELF	TRBV5-1	few
ASSLVGGNTEAF	TRBV7-2	NA
ASSPGGRGQPQH	TRBV6-5	NA
ASSFLAGGTGELF	TRBV5-5	NA
ASSPWTGRNYGYT	TRBV27	NA
ASSLRTGLNEKLF	TRBV7-2	NA
ASSEAGYYFDEQF	TRBV9	NA
ASREARGLSYEQY	TRBV28	NA
ASSFGGFGADTQY	TRBV11-3	once
ASSLAGGLSYEQY	TRBV5-1	few
ASSQEWWRGAGDEQF	TRBV4-3	NA
AISESGTAQETQY	TRBV10-3	NA
AWSGGYGYT	TRBV30	NA
ASSGAGLANSYNEQF	TRBV5-4	NA
ASSLEAGRNEKLF	TRBV5-4	NA
ASSQSVRQADNEKLF	TRBV4-3	NA
ASSPQQLNTEAF	TRBV18	NA
ASSHSGTSGGPSSYNEQF	TRBV5-1	NA
ASSQSGGAPGELF	TRBV9	NA
ASSLRQSGETQY	TRBV5-1	NA
ASSSGLAGGSWDGEQF	TRBV9	once
ASSPDRGGSGNTIY	TRBV18	NA
ASSHTGGSGGNTIY	TRBV7-2	NA
ASKRQGANTGELF	TRBV27	once
ASSLPTGLNNEQY	TRBV5-1	NA
ASSLAPRDTQY	TRBV11-2	NA
ASGSSPTEAF	TRBV12-5	NA
ASSLATAGSYEQY	TRBV5-1	NA
ASSLTASGAQHNEQF	TRBV27	NA
ASSSNYRGLSSYEQY	TRBV5-1	NA
ASSYSTGDGYT	TRBV6-6	NA
ASSVDEGFTGELF	TRBV9	NA
ASSQLGQGRTGELF	TRBV4-2	NA